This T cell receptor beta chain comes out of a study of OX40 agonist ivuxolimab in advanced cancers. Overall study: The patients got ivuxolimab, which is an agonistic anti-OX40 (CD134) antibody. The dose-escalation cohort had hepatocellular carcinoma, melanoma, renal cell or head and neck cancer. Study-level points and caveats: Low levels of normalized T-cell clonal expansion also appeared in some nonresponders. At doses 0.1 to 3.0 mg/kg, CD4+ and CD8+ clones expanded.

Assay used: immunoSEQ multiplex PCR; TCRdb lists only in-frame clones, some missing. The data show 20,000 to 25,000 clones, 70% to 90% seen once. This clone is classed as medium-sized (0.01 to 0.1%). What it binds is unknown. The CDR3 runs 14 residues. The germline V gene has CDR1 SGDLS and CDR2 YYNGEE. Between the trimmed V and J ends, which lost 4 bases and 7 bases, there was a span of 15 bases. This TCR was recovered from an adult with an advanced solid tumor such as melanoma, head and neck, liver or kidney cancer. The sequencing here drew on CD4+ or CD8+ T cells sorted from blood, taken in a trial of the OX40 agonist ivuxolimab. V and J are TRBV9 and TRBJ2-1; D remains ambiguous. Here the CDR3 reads CASSSSDLGNEQFF. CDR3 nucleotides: TGTGCCAGCAGCTCCTCGGACCTGGGAAATGAGCAGTTCTTC.